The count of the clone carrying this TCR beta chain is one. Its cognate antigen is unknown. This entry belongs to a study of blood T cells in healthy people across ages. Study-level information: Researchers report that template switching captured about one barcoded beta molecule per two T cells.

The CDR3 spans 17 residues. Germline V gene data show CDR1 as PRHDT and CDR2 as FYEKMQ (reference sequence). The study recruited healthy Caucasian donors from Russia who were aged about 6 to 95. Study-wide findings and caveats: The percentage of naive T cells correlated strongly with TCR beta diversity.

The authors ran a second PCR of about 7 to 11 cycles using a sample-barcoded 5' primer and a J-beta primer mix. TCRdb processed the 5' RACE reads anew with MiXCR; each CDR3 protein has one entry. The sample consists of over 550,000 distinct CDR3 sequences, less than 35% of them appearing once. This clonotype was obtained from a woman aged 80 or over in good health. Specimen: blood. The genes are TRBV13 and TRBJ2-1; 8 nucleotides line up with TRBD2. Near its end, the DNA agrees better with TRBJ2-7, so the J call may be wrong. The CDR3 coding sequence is TGTGCCAGCAGCTTAGAAACTAGCGGCCCCTCCTACAATGAGCAGTACTTC. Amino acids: CASSLETSGPSYNEQYF.